Presented here are 30 T cell receptor beta chains from one specimen sequenced in a study of T cells in Graves' hyperthyroidism and ophthalmopathy. Amplification of TCR beta CDR3 regions was performed using RNA transcripts as template. HTBI primers were employed in a first-round RT-PCR of the TCR CDR3. TCRdb reanalysed the multiplex PCR reads using MiXCR and keeps one entry per CDR3 protein. The sample includes a few hundred thousand distinct CDR3 sequences, more than 13% of them seen just once. Sequencing was done on a sample of blood. The source is a woman aged 30 to 39 with Graves' hyperthyroidism.

This clonotype appeared many times. This chain links TRBV30 with TRBJ2-2; the match to TRBD1 covers 8 bases. Germline CDR1 GTSNPN, CDR2 SVGIG (reference sequence). CDR3 length: 14 residues. The junction had 2 bases not matched to a gene; V was cut back by 3 bases and J by 2 bases. The CDR3 spells CAWSGQGNTGELFF. The CDR3 bases are TGTGCCTGGAGCGGACAGGGTAACACCGGGGAGCTGTTTTTT. The whole variable domain, filled in from reference TRBV30 and TRBJ2-2, reads SQTIHQWPATLVQPVGSPLSLECTVEGTSNPNLYWYRQAAGRGLQLLFYSVGIGQISSEVPQNLSASRPQDRQFILSSKKLLLSDSGFYLCAWSGQGNTGELFFGEGSRLTVL.

The chain has TRBV12-3 or TRBV12-4 and TRBJ2-3; a weak D match, TRBD2 (6 bases). This CDR3 is built from 14 residues. V shed 10 bases and J shed 4 bases, with 18 bases lying between them. CDR3 amino acids: CAITIADRADTQYF. CDR3 nucleotide sequence: TGTGCCATAACTATAGCGGATAGGGCAGATACGCAGTATTTT.

This clonotype appeared a few times. The chain employs TRBV15 and TRBJ2-5, with D possibly being TRBD2 (5 bases). The CDR3 has 13 residues. V lost 8 bases, J lost 7 bases, and 17 bases lay in between. The germline CDR1 and CDR2 sequences are LNHNV and YYDKDF (reference sequence). The CDR3 sequence is CATGSAQGRTQYF. The CDR3 bases are TGTGCCACCGGTAGCGCACAAGGGAGGACCCAGTACTTC.

This chain uses TRBV7-9 with TRBJ2-5, with 13 bases matching TRBD2. The CDR3 sequence is 16 residues long. The J segment lost 7 bases and the V segment lost 5 bases, leaving 10 bases of the junction unmatched. Germline V gene data show CDR1 as SEHNR and CDR2 as FQNEAQ (reference sequence). The CDR3 DNA reads as TGTGCCAGCAGCAAAAGGACTAGCGGGAGCGGAGGGACCCAGTACTTC. Protein: CASSKRTSGSGGTQYF.

The table lists this clonotype with many counts. V and J are TRBV11-2 and TRBJ2-7, with a possible D match to TRBD2 (6 bases). V was pared by 1 base and J by 3 bases, with 10 bases between. Germline lookup yields CDR1 SGHAT and CDR2 FQNNGV. The CDR3 spans 14 residues. The CDR3 DNA reads TGTGCCAGCAGCTTAGCGGGAGTCTTCTACGAGCAGTACTTC. This encodes CASSLAGVFYEQYF.

This chain connects TRBV5-1 to TRBJ1-5, with D unclear. The V gene lost 0 bases and the J gene lost 9 bases, with 13 bases spanning the gap. CDR1 and CDR2 from the germline V gene are SGHRS and YFSETQ. The CDR3 loop spans 14 amino acids. The CDR3 DNA follows: TGCGCCAGCAGCTTGGCCCCGCAGAGCGGGCCCCAGCATTTT. Its translation: CASSLAPQSGPQHF.

This clonotype has at least ten counts. The J gene is TRBJ2-7, the V gene TRBV9; unclear D gene. CDR1 is SGDLS and CDR2 is YYNGEE in the germline V gene. The CDR3 consists of 15 residues. Trimming shortened V by 2 bases and J by 7 bases, and 19 bases separated the two germline ends. The CDR3 coding sequence is TGTGCCAGCAGCGTCGAGGCGACGGGTTTTTGGGAGCAGTACTTC. It is translated as CASSVEATGFWEQYF.

The chain uses TRBV19 and TRBJ2-7; TRBD1 matches 9 bases. This CDR3 comprises 15 residues. CDR1 and CDR2 (germline): LNHDA, SQIVND (reference sequence). After removal of 2 bases from V and 2 bases from J, the junction contained 4 bases not matched to a gene. CDR3 residues: CASSILGQGTYEQYF. CDR3 bases: TGTGCCAGTAGTATACTGGGACAGGGTACCTACGAGCAGTACTTC.

This chain connects TRBV5-1 to TRBJ2-7; possibly TRBD2 for D (5 bases). This CDR3 spans 13 amino acids. V shed 0 bases and J shed 6 bases, with 10 bases lying between them. CDR1 SGHRS and CDR2 YFSETQ come from the germline V gene. The CDR3 here is CASSLGAGLEQYF. The CDR3 DNA follows: TGCGCCAGCAGCTTGGGGGCGGGCCTCGAGCAGTACTTC.

This clonotype was detected ten times or more. The CDR3 region is CASSQGTGGYEQYF. Written as DNA, the CDR3 is TGTGCCAGCTCACAGGGGACAGGGGGATACGAGCAGTACTTC. This chain uses TRBV18 with TRBJ2-7, with 11 bases matching TRBD1. V gave up 4 bases and J gave up 4 bases; unmatched junction bases: 3. The germline gives CDR1 KGHSH, CDR2 LQKENI. The CDR3 length is 14 residues.

This clonotype was counted ten times or more. This sequence joins TRBV12-3 or TRBV12-4 and TRBJ1-4; TRBD1 might be the D (5 bases). Trimming removed 5 bases from V and 8 bases from J, with 12 bases in between. The CDR3 has 13 amino acids. CDR3 sequence: CASSPGQGEKLFF. Here the CDR3 DNA reads TGTGCCAGCAGTCCAGGACAAGGGGAAAAACTGTTTTTT.

This clonotype was recorded a few times. This rearrangement joins TRBV25-1 to TRBJ2-7; no clear D gene. With 3 bases removed from V and 0 bases from J, the gap between germline ends came to 6 bases. CDR1 and CDR2 (germline): MGHDK, SYGVNS. CDR3 length: 13 amino acids. CDR3 residues: CASSDTYSYEQYF. DNA of the CDR3: TGTGCCAGCAGTGATACATACTCCTACGAGCAGTACTTC.

There are a few counts of this clonotype. V gene TRBV28 combines with J gene TRBJ2-1, with 9 positions matching TRBD2. J gave up 6 bases and V 2 bases, and 5 bases lay outside the gene matches. The length of the CDR3 is 15 residues. The germline V gene has CDR1 MDHEN and CDR2 SYDVKM. The CDR3 is CASSLLAGKRNEQFF. As DNA, the CDR3 is TGTGCCAGCAGTTTACTAGCGGGAAAACGCAATGAGCAGTTCTTC.

This clonotype showed up many times. The chain couples TRBV24-1 to TRBJ2-5; TRBD1 matches 9 bases. Germline lookup yields CDR1 KGHDR and CDR2 SFDVKD. Trimming took 3 bases from V and 5 from J; bases not matched to a gene: 3. The CDR3 sequence is 14 residues long. CDR3 protein: CATSDATGGETQYF. For the CDR3, the DNA is TGTGCCACCAGTGATGCCACAGGGGGCGAGACCCAGTACTTC.

This rearrangement joins TRBV4-1 to TRBJ1-1; 7 bases align to TRBD1. CDR1 and CDR2 from the germline V gene are MGHRA and YSYEKL. V dropped 2 bases and J dropped 6; count of bases not matched to a gene: 6. This CDR3 is 14 amino acids long. The CDR3 DNA follows: TGCGCCAGCAGCCAAAGACAGGGTAGTGCTGAAGCTTTCTTT. This translates into CASSQRQGSAEAFF.

This chain connects TRBV5-8 to TRBJ2-1; D uncertain. This CDR3 has 12 amino acids. The germline V gene encodes CDR1 SGHTS and CDR2 YDEGEE. V lost 7 bases and J 7 bases, leaving 12 bases between the germline ends. CDR3 amino acids: CASRWTWNEQFF. The CDR3 nucleotides are TGTGCCAGCCGATGGACGTGGAATGAGCAGTTCTTC.

In its sample, this clonotype was seen many times. CDR3 protein: CASSLRQDQPQHF. CDR3 nucleotides: TGTGCCAGCAGCTTGCGCCAAGATCAGCCCCAGCATTTT. The chain uses TRBV5-6 and TRBJ1-5, with D unclear. Looked up from germline, CDR1 is SGHDT and CDR2 is YYEEEE. The CDR3 extends over 13 amino acids. Trimming removed 1 base from V and 5 bases from J, with 7 bases in between.

This chain links TRBV11-1 with TRBJ1-2; D might be TRBD1 (6 bases). This CDR3 comprises 14 residues. From germline, CDR1 is SGHAT and CDR2 FQDESV (reference sequence). V was shortened by 5 bases and J by 4 bases, with 14 bases between the two germline ends. The CDR3 DNA is TGTGCCAGCAGCCCCGGACAGAATCCCTATGGCTACACCTTC. Translating it yields CASSPGQNPYGYTF.

Of note for this clonotype: Mismatch with germline at one junction end may stem from a read error. V is TRBV7-9 and J is TRBJ2-5; D gene uncertain. Germline-derived CDR1 and CDR2 are SEHNR and FQNEAQ (reference sequence). The CDR3 has 12 residues. DNA for the CDR3: TGTGCCAGCAGCTTAGAGCCGGAGACCCAGTGCTTC. Protein product: CASSLEPETQCF.

The rearrangement uses TRBV12-3 or TRBV12-4 and TRBJ2-3; 10 nucleotides align to TRBD2. J was trimmed by 0 bases and V by 3 bases; bases with no gene match: 3. The CDR3 contains 16 residues. The CDR3 nucleotides are TGTGCCAGCAGTTTCGGACTAGCGGCTAGCACAGATACGCAGTATTTT. This encodes CASSFGLAASTDTQYF.

The V call is TRBV19, the J call TRBJ2-2, with D perhaps matching TRBD1 (6 bases). This CDR3 region has 14 residues. CDR1 LNHDA and CDR2 SQIVND come from the germline V gene (reference sequence). Trimming left V 10 bases short and J 1 base short, with 13 bases between. The CDR3 spells CATPQDRNTGELFF. In DNA, the CDR3 is TGTGCCACCCCACAGGACAGGAACACCGGGGAGCTGTTTTTT.

This clonotype was detected many times. The rearrangement uses TRBV7-2 and TRBJ2-7, with 10 bases aligning to TRBD2. The CDR3 spans 16 residues. The V segment lost 5 bases and the J segment 0 bases; nucleotides outside the gene matches: 7. Germline-derived CDR1 and CDR2 are SGHTA and FQGNSA. The CDR3 protein is CASSKDGTSASYEQYF. The CDR3 DNA sequence: TGTGCCAGCAGCAAAGACGGGACTAGCGCCTCCTACGAGCAGTACTTC.

This clonotype was counted only a few times. V usage is TRBV12-5 and J usage is TRBJ2-7; perhaps TRBD1 as D (5 bases). The V and J ends lost 11 bases and 4 bases respectively, with 21 bases between them. CDR3 size: 14 residues. CDR1 LGHNT and CDR2 FRNRAP come from the germline V gene. CDR3 nucleotide sequence: TGTGCTGGGTGTAGTGGCAGGGTAGGTTACGAGCAGTACTTC. Its protein is CAGCSGRVGYEQYF.

This chain joins TRBV20-1 and TRBJ2-1; the match to TRBD2 covers 12 bases. The CDR3 consists of 15 residues. V was clipped by 6 bases and J by 3 bases; unmatched bases: 6. The germline V gene encodes CDR1 DFQATT and CDR2 SNEGSKA (reference sequence). The CDR3 DNA reads TGCAGTGCGGCATCTAGCGGGAGGGACTACAATGAGCAGTTCTTC. Translation gives CSAASSGRDYNEQFF.

This clonotype has more than one count but fewer than ten. This sequence joins TRBV20-1 and TRBJ2-2; D gene ambiguous. Germline V lookup: CDR1 DFQATT, CDR2 SNEGSKA (reference sequence). The CDR3 runs 15 residues. V lost 4 bases and J lost 5, with 17 bases in between. The CDR3 is CSANSASLRTGELFF. The CDR3 DNA reads TGCAGTGCTAATTCGGCCTCACTTCGGACCGGGGAGCTGTTTTTT.

At least ten counts were recorded for this clonotype. The chain couples TRBV18 to TRBJ1-2, with 8 bases identical to TRBD1. Germline V gene lookup returns CDR1 KGHSH and CDR2 LQKENI. V shed 6 bases, J shed 6 bases, and the junction held 12 bases outside the gene matches. The CDR3 covers 15 residues. Here the CDR3 DNA reads TGTGCCAGCTCCCAGACCCGAACAGGGGGAGATGGCTACACCTTC. Its protein is CASSQTRTGGDGYTF. The variable domain in full, completed from reference TRBV18 and TRBJ1-2, reads NAGVMQNPRHLVRRRGQEARLRCSPMKGHSHVYWYRQLPEEGLKFMVYLQKENIIDESGMPKERFSAEFPKEGPSILRIQQVVRGDSAAYFCASSQTRTGGDGYTFGSGTRLTVV.

The CDR3 DNA reads as TGCGCCAGCAGCCTCCTGTGGGATGAGCAGTTCTTC. This gives the protein CASSLLWDEQFF. The rearrangement links TRBV4-1 to TRBJ2-1; D gene ambiguous. The CDR3 length is 12 residues. Per germline, CDR1 MGHRA and CDR2 YSYEKL. V was clipped by 4 bases and J by 8 bases, with 9 bases between them.

This clonotype was counted ten times or more. This chain links TRBV7-2 with TRBJ2-7; the D is unclear. CDR1 and CDR2 from the germline V gene are SGHTA and FQGNSA. V dropped 3 bases and J dropped 3 bases, with 6 bases sitting between them. The CDR3 length is 12 residues. DNA of the CDR3: TGTGCCAGCAGCTTTTTCAGCTACGAGCAGTACTTC. Translation gives CASSFFSYEQYF. Filled out from reference TRBV7-2 and TRBJ2-7, the complete variable domain reads GAGVSQSPSNKVTEKGKDVELRCDPISGHTALYWYRQSLGQGLEFLIYFQGNSAPDKSGLPSDRFSAERTGGSVSTLTIQRTQQEDSAVYLCASSFFSYEQYFGPGTRLTVT.

In this sample, this clonotype turned up many times. CDR3 region: CASSTGTSGGAYEQYF. The CDR3 region has the DNA TGTGCCAGCAGCACCGGGACTAGCGGGGGAGCCTACGAGCAGTACTTC. The chain links TRBV11-3 to TRBJ2-7; 14 bases line up with TRBD2. Trimming removed 5 bases from V and 2 bases from J; junction bases left unmatched: 5. The CDR3 contains 16 residues. The germline CDR1 and CDR2 sequences are SGHNT and YENEEA.

This clonotype was seen repeatedly, ten times or more. The chain has TRBV6-1 and TRBJ2-7; 8 bases match TRBD2. V shed 2 bases, J shed 5 bases, and the junction held 11 bases outside the gene matches. Germline V gene data show CDR1 as MNHNS and CDR2 as SASEGT. This CDR3 is built from 16 residues. For the CDR3, the DNA is TGTGCCAGCAGTGAAAGCGTCCAGCGGGAGATACACGAGCAGTACTTC. This translates into CASSESVQREIHEQYF.